The present T cell receptor beta chain was sequenced within a study of T cells in tuberculosis. Study-level information: Samples predate treatment or fall within its first 7 days. Study-wide points: Samples were chosen by availability of cryopreserved specimens. The TCR-beta difference was not significant; alpha differences partly reflected length.

Time point indicated: new active TB diagnosis, blood taken before or within 7 days of starting treatment. As for this clone: The antigen remains unidentified.

The CDR3 is 15 residues long. CDR1 is MRHNA, CDR2 SNTAGT, per germline. With 8 bases removed from V and 3 bases from J, the gap between germline ends came to 17 bases. Produced via immunoSEQ multiplex PCR; TCRdb's table is partial and in-frame only. The sample includes tens of thousands of clones, around 94% of them seen just once. The source was PBMCs, collected at tuberculosis diagnosis. The chain uses TRBV6-4 and TRBJ1-5; D not certain. The source of this sequence is an adult with tuberculosis. CDR3 sequence: CASQQRSGVNQPQHF. DNA for the CDR3: TGTGCCAGCCAGCAGAGGTCCGGCGTCAATCAGCCCCAGCATTTT.